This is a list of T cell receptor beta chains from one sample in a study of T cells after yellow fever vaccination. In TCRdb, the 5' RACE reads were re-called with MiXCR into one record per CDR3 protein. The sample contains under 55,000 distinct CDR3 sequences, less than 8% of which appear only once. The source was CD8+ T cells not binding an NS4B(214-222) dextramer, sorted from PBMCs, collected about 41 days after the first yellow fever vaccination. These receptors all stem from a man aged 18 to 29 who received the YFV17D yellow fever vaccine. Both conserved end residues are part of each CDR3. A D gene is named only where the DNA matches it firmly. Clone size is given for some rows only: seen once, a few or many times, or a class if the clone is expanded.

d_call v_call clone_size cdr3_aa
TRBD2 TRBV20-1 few CSARDLGGSNNEQFF
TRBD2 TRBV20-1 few CSAKPPGGTSLPDTQYF
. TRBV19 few CASLRADNTGELFF
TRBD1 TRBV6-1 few CASSRQGDSNQPQHF
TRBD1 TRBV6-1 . CASGTGSLSEAFF
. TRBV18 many CASSPIRGQNTGELFF
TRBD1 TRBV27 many CASSLGTGLNGGYEQYF
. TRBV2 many CASTYSPAETQYF
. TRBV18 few CASSPSGPTIGDTQYF
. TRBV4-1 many CASSQEMGLSNEQYF
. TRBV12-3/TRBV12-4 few CASSFGAGDYGYTF
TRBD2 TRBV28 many CASRTSGGAADTQYF
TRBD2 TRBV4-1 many CASSHPASGQHNEQFF
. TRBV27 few CASSPGPSTDTQYF
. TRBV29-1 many CSVALEPDSNQPQHF
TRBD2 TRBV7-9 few CASSDPPTSGGNEQFF
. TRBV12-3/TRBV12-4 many CASSNTRRETQYF
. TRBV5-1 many CASSLVMGGTEAFF
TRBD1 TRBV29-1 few CSTSSGGSSGNTIYF
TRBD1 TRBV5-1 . CASSWDRGNEQFF
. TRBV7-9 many CASSLVRGYTF
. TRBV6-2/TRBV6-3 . CASSYRPRAQETQYF